This TCR beta chain comes out of a study of graft-versus-host responses after intestinal transplantation. Sequencing used immunoSEQ multiplex PCR; TCRdb keeps in-frame clones, though not all of them. Of about 35,000 clones in the sample, around 94% were seen once. CDR1 MGHRA and CDR2 YSYEKL come from the germline V gene. The CDR3 totals 17 residues. V shed 7 bases, J shed 7 bases, and the junction held 15 bases outside the gene matches. The clonotype originates from a human patient who received an intestinal transplant, so some T cells may come from the graft donor. The chain links TRBV4-1 to TRBJ2-2; the match to TRBD2 covers 10 bases. The material sequenced was PBMCs, taken 16 days after intestinal transplant. The DNA of the CDR3 is TGCGCCAGCACTCGGGGGGCTAGCGGGAGTAAGGGCGGGGAGCTGTTTTTT. Encoded protein: CASTRGASGSKGGELFF.